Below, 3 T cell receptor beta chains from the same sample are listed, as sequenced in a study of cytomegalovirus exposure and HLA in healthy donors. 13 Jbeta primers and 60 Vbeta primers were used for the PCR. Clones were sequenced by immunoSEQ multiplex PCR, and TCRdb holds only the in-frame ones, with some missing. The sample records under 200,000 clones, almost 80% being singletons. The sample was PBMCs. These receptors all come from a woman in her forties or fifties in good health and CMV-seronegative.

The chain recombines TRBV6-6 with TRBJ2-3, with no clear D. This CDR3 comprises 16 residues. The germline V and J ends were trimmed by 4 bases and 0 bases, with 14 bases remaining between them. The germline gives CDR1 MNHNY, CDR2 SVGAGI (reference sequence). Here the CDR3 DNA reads TGTGCCAGCAGTTCGGCAGGATCAACTAGCACAGATACGCAGTATTTT. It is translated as CASSSAGSTSTDTQYF.

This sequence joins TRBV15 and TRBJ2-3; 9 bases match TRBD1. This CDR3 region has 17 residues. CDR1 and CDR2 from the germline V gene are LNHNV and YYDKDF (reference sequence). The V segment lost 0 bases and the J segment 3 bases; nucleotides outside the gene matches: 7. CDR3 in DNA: TGTGCCACCAGCAGAGAGGAGGACAGGGGATTGACAGATACGCAGTATTTT. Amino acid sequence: CATSREEDRGLTDTQYF. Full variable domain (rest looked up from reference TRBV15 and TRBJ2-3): DAMVIQNPRYQVTQFGKPVTLSCSQTLNHNVMYWYQQKSSQAPKLLFHYYDKDFNNEADTPDNFQSRRPNTSFCFLDIRSPGLGDTAMYLCATSREEDRGLTDTQYFGPGTRLTVL.

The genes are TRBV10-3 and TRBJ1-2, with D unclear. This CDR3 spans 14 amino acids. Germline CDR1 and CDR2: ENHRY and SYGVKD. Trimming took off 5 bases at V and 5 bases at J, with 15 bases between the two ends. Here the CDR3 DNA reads TGTGCCATCAGTACGGGTGCCTCGGGATATGGCTACACCTTC. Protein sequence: CAISTGASGYGYTF.